These 32 T cell receptor beta chains originate from one sample sequenced in a study of blood T cell repertoires in COVID-19. Measured with immunoSEQ multiplex PCR; TCRdb has only the in-frame clones, and not every one. The sample has about 290,000 clones, just under 85% seen once; the top ten hold about 4%. Material: peripheral blood. The receptor source for this set is a woman in her forties or fifties with active or convalescent COVID-19.

The rearrangement joins TRBV7-2 to TRBJ1-3; no definite D call. Germline assignment: CDR1 SGHTA and CDR2 FQGNSA. Between the trimmed V and J ends, which lost 0 bases and 0 bases, there was a span of 9 bases. The CDR3 consists of 16 residues. The CDR3 sequence is CASSLAASSSGNTIYF. The CDR3 DNA follows: TGTGCCAGCAGCTTAGCAGCATCGAGCTCTGGAAACACCATATATTTT.

The chain is built from TRBV11-1 and TRBJ2-7; possible D gene TRBD2, 6 bases. Trimming stripped 5 bases from V and 3 bases from J, with 17 bases between. Germline loops: CDR1 SGHAT, CDR2 FQDESV (reference sequence). CDR3 size: 15 residues. CDR3 sequence reads: CASSPAGLVNYEQYF. For the CDR3, the DNA is TGTGCCAGCAGCCCCGCGGGGCTAGTGAACTACGAGCAGTACTTC. The variable domain in full, with the rest retrieved from reference TRBV11-1 and TRBJ2-7, is EAEVAQSPRYKITEKSQAVAFWCDPISGHATLYWYRQILGQGPELLVQFQDESVVDDSQLPKDRFSAERLKGVDSTLKIQPAELGDSAMYLCASSPAGLVNYEQYFGPGTRLTVT.

The V and J genes are TRBV30 and TRBJ1-4, with a possible D match to TRBD1 (6 bases). Trimming pared 0 bases from V and 8 bases from J, leaving 10 bases between. The CDR3 is 13 residues long. CDR1 and CDR2 from the germline V gene are GTSNPN and SVGIG (reference sequence). The CDR3 DNA reads TGTGCCTGGAGTGTAACAGGGAGCGAAAAACTGTTTTTT. This gives the protein CAWSVTGSEKLFF.

CDR3 nucleotides: TGTGCCAGCAGTTTATTGGACAGGGAGAACACTGAAGCTTTCTTT. This codes for CASSLLDRENTEAFF. V is TRBV28 and J is TRBJ1-1, with 8 bases identical to TRBD1. The CDR3 contains 15 residues. Trimming took 1 base from V and 1 from J; bases not matched to a gene: 2. Germline V CDR1 and CDR2: MDHEN, SYDVKM.

The chain is built from TRBV6-5 and TRBJ2-5; D is perhaps TRBD2 (5 bases). The germline V and J ends were trimmed by 6 bases and 5 bases, with 16 bases remaining between them. Germline V gene data show CDR1 as MNHEY and CDR2 as SVGAGI. The CDR3 contains 14 residues. CDR3 nucleotide sequence: TGTGCCAGCAGCGGAAGGACTTTTGGGGAGACCCAGTACTTC. Protein sequence: CASSGRTFGETQYF.

This clone has just a few counts. The genes are TRBV4-1 and TRBJ2-3, with 9 bases identical to TRBD2. With 1 base clipped from V and 6 bases from J, the junction kept 14 bases outside the gene matches. The CDR3 extends over 18 amino acids. Per germline, CDR1 MGHRA and CDR2 YSYEKL. CDR3 DNA: TGCGCCAGCAGCCAAGTCCGGGTAGCGGGAGTGTTCAGTGATACGCAGTATTTT. Amino acids: CASSQVRVAGVFSDTQYF.

CDR3 in DNA: TGCGCCAGCAGCCCGAAAGCGGGAGGTAGGACCGGGGAGCTGTTTTTT. Translating it yields CASSPKAGGRTGELFF. This sequence joins TRBV4-1 and TRBJ2-2, with 9 bases lining up with TRBD2. Germline trimming cut 4 bases from V and 5 bases from J; bases unmatched to any gene: 8. CDR1 MGHRA and CDR2 YSYEKL come from the germline V gene. The CDR3 runs 16 residues.

This clone showed up just a few times. The V gene is TRBV7-9, the J gene TRBJ1-6, with D perhaps TRBD1 (6 bases). Germline-derived CDR1 and CDR2 are SEHNR and FQNEAQ (reference sequence). Between the trimmed V and J ends, which lost 0 bases and 0 bases, there was a span of 12 bases. The CDR3 has 18 amino acids. CDR3 in DNA: TGTGCCAGCAGCTTAGCGCGGGGGGCCATCTCCTATAATTCACCCCTCCACTTT. It specifies CASSLARGAISYNSPLHF.

The chain employs TRBV10-3 and TRBJ2-3; 10 nucleotides line up with TRBD2. The CDR3 is 17 residues long. From germline, CDR1 is ENHRY and CDR2 SYGVKD. J gave up 6 bases and V 0 bases, and 9 bases lay outside the gene matches. DNA for the CDR3: TGTGCCATCAGTGAGTCCCCCACTAGCGGGATAGGGGATACGCAGTATTTT. Translated: CAISESPTSGIGDTQYF.

The rearrangement links TRBV29-1 to TRBJ2-1; 8 bases map to TRBD2. Germline V gene data show CDR1 as SQVTM and CDR2 as ANQGSEA. V lost 4 bases to trimming and J lost 2 bases; unmatched junction nucleotides: 4. The CDR3 spans 14 residues. DNA for the CDR3: TGCAGCGTTGGGGGGGGACTAGCCTACAATGAGCAGTTCTTC. It yields the protein CSVGGGLAYNEQFF.

The chain uses TRBV3-1 (or the pseudogene TRBV3-2) and TRBJ2-7; the D is unclear. The CDR3 has 12 amino acids. Germline V gives CDR1 LGHDT, CDR2 YNNKEL (reference sequence). CDR3 DNA: TGTGCTATTGAGGAGTCCCCTCACGAGCAGTACTTC. Amino acid sequence: CAIEESPHEQYF.

The chain joins TRBV3-1 (or the pseudogene TRBV3-2) to TRBJ2-1; 13 nucleotides line up with TRBD2. Germline V CDR1 and CDR2: LGHDT, YNNKEL (reference sequence). The CDR3 runs 17 residues. The ends lost 4 bases at V and 3 bases at J; junction bases unmatched: 6. CDR3 bases: TGTGCCAGCAGCCGGGGGACTAGCGGGATAAGCTACAATGAGCAGTTCTTC. The encoded protein is CASSRGTSGISYNEQFF.

The gene calls are TRBV7-8 and TRBJ2-1, with 7 positions matching TRBD2. The CDR3 covers 15 residues. The V gene end was trimmed by 3 bases and the J gene end by 7 bases; junction bases not matched to a gene: 9. Looked up from germline, CDR1 is SGHVS and CDR2 is FQNEAQ. In DNA form, the CDR3 reads TGTGCCAGCAGCTTGAGCGGGACCCACCGGAATGAGCAGTTCTTC. Translation gives CASSLSGTHRNEQFF.

The chain uses TRBV6-6 and TRBJ1-2; tentative D call: TRBD1 (5 bases). The germline V gene encodes CDR1 MNHNY and CDR2 SVGAGI (reference sequence). This CDR3 is 15 amino acids long. V was cut by 0 bases and J by 4 bases, with 12 bases left in between. DNA of the CDR3: TGTGCCAGCAGTTACTCTGGGTCAGGGTCCTATGGCTACACCTTC. Translation gives CASSYSGSGSYGYTF.

The J gene is TRBJ2-5, the V gene TRBV28; D is perhaps TRBD2 (6 bases). CDR3 size: 15 residues. V was clipped by 5 bases and J by 2 bases, with 15 bases between them. CDR1 is MDHEN, CDR2 SYDVKM, per germline. CDR3 region: CASSADYPEQETQYF. DNA for the CDR3: TGTGCCAGCAGTGCGGACTACCCGGAGCAAGAGACCCAGTACTTC.

The chain recombines TRBV5-6 with TRBJ2-2; 12 bases match TRBD1. CDR1 is SGHDT and CDR2 is YYEEEE in the germline V gene. Trimming at V came to 4 bases and at J to 7 bases, leaving 5 bases not matched to a gene. The CDR3 totals 15 residues. CDR3 region: CASSIGTGGHGELFF. In nucleotides, the CDR3 is TGTGCCAGCAGCATCGGGACAGGGGGCCACGGGGAGCTGTTTTTT.

Note on this clone: The junction departs from the called germline gene at one end, perhaps through a read error. The V and J genes are TRBV9 and TRBJ2-1; 9 bases are shared with TRBD2. CDR1 is SGDLS and CDR2 is YYNGEE in the germline V gene. This CDR3 region has 12 residues. This CDR3 is CASSPGTSIIVF. The CDR3 DNA follows: TGTGCCAGCAGCCCCGGGACTAGCATCATTGTCTTC.

This clone came up a few times. V is TRBV7-8 and J is TRBJ1-1; TRBD1 might be the D (6 bases). Germline V gene data show CDR1 as SGHVS and CDR2 as FQNEAQ. The CDR3 has 16 amino acids. With 4 bases removed from V and 2 bases from J, the gap between germline ends came to 17 bases. CDR3 in DNA: TGTGCCAGCAGCTCACAGGGATCTCTCTCAAACACTGAAGCTTTCTTT. This codes for CASSSQGSLSNTEAFF.

The rearrangement joins TRBV6-6 to TRBJ2-1, with unresolved D. Germline CDR1 reads MNHNY; CDR2 reads SVGAGI (reference sequence). Trimming took 0 bases from V and 7 from J, leaving 10 bases between them. The CDR3 contains 14 residues. The CDR3: CASSYSLFGNEQFF. As DNA, the CDR3 is TGTGCCAGCAGTTACTCTCTTTTCGGTAATGAGCAGTTCTTC.

This clone was detected only once. V is TRBV10-2 and J is TRBJ1-6; D unresolved. Deletions cut 2 bases from V and 9 bases from J, with 8 bases between. The CDR3 extends over 13 amino acids. Germline CDR1 is WSHSY and CDR2 is SAAADI. CDR3: CASSESHGSPLHF. The CDR3 nucleotides read TGCGCCAGCAGTGAGAGCCACGGTTCACCCCTCCACTTT.

The chain is built from TRBV2 and TRBJ2-2, with a tentative D call TRBD2 (6 bases). CDR3 length: 14 residues. Germline V gives CDR1 SNHLY, CDR2 FYNNEI. Trimming stripped 8 bases from V and 1 base from J, with 11 bases between. As DNA, the CDR3 is TGTGCCAGCCGACTAGAAGGGAACACCGGGGAGCTGTTTTTT. Translated, it gives CASRLEGNTGELFF.

The genes are TRBV18 and TRBJ1-3; D is perhaps TRBD1 (6 bases). V was clipped by 3 bases and J by 4 bases, with 16 bases between them. Per germline, CDR1 KGHSH and CDR2 LQKENI. This CDR3 comprises 16 residues. In DNA, the CDR3 is TGTGCCAGCTCACCCAATCAGGGGACGTCGGGAAACACCATATATTTT. Protein sequence: CASSPNQGTSGNTIYF.

The chain couples TRBV28 to TRBJ2-2; D not certain. The V end was cut by 5 bases, the J end by 3 bases, with 4 bases between. The CDR3 is made up of 12 amino acids. The germline CDR1 and CDR2 sequences are MDHEN and SYDVKM. CDR3 sequence: CASSQYTGELFF. The CDR3 region has the DNA TGTGCCAGCAGTCAGTACACCGGGGAGCTGTTTTTT.

The chain employs TRBV3-1 (or the pseudogene TRBV3-2) and TRBJ1-2, with a weak D call TRBD1 (6 bases). The CDR3 has 20 amino acids. The V end lost 3 bases, the J end lost 0 bases, and 26 bases lay between the germline ends. CDR1 is LGHDT and CDR2 is YNNKEL in the germline V gene (reference sequence). This CDR3 is CASSHLGAWTLMEANYGYTF. CDR3 DNA sequence: TGTGCCAGCAGCCACTTGGGGGCCTGGACTTTGATGGAAGCTAACTATGGCTACACCTTC.

V is TRBV20-1 and J is TRBJ2-5; 8 nucleotides line up with TRBD1. The CDR3 consists of 13 residues. Germline loops: CDR1 DFQATT, CDR2 SNEGSKA (reference sequence). V was pared by 3 bases and J by 7 bases, with 7 bases of the junction left unmatched. CDR3: CSASITGTGTQYF. The CDR3 bases are TGCAGTGCTAGTATTACCGGGACAGGGACCCAGTACTTC.

The CDR3 loop is CASIRLGSGSGANVLTF. The DNA for the CDR3 is TGTGCCAGTATCCGACTAGGTTCGGGCTCTGGGGCCAACGTCCTGACTTTC. The chain couples TRBV19 to TRBJ2-6, with TRBD2 as a possible D gene (6 bases). This CDR3 comprises 17 residues. Germline CDR1 and CDR2: LNHDA and SQIVND (reference sequence). Trimming stripped 7 bases from V and 0 bases from J, with 16 bases between.

V is TRBV7-9 and J is TRBJ1-5; no reliable D call. Germline-derived CDR1 and CDR2 are SEHNR and FQNEAQ (reference sequence). This CDR3 is built from 15 residues. Between the trimmed V and J ends, which lost 1 base and 7 bases, there was a span of 14 bases. CDR3 amino acids: CASSLDRAGDQPQHF. CDR3 bases: TGTGCCAGCAGCTTAGATAGGGCGGGAGACCAGCCCCAGCATTTT.

The gene calls are TRBV28 and TRBJ1-1; no clear D gene. CDR1 MDHEN and CDR2 SYDVKM come from the germline V gene. V gave up 1 base and J gave up 8 bases, with 8 bases separating them. This CDR3 comprises 12 residues. Written as DNA, the CDR3 is TGTGCCAGCAGTTTATCGACGGGGGAAGCTTTCTTT. Its protein is CASSLSTGEAFF.

The chain combines TRBV6-1 with TRBJ1-2; D ambiguous. Trimming took 3 bases from V and 2 from J, leaving 13 bases between them. Per germline, CDR1 MNHNS and CDR2 SASEGT. This CDR3 region has 15 residues. CDR3 region: CASSEVGRANYGYTF. CDR3 DNA: TGTGCCAGCAGTGAGGTTGGGAGGGCCAACTATGGCTACACCTTC.

The count of this clone is one. The chain uses TRBV20-1 and TRBJ2-3, with 10 bases aligning to TRBD2. CDR3 length equals 15 residues. Per the germline V gene, CDR1 is DFQATT and CDR2 is SNEGSKA (reference sequence). Trimming removed 3 bases from V and 4 bases from J; junction bases left unmatched: 7. The CDR3 DNA reads TGCAGTGCTAGTCCCCTAGCGGGAGCGGCAGATACGCAGTATTTT. Its protein is CSASPLAGAADTQYF.

V and J are TRBV29-1 and TRBJ2-1, with TRBD1 matching over 8 bases. CDR1 is SQVTM and CDR2 is ANQGSEA in the germline V gene. This CDR3 has 16 amino acids. J lost 9 bases, V lost 8 bases, and 21 bases had no gene match. CDR3 sequence (DNA): TGCAGCCTGGCCCATTTTACCGGACAGGGTTTAAGTGAGCAGTTCTTC. Residues: CSLAHFTGQGLSEQFF.

This chain connects TRBV30 to TRBJ2-7, with D maybe TRBD2 (6 bases). V lost 5 bases and J 9 bases, leaving 23 bases between the germline ends. This CDR3 comprises 14 residues. In germline, CDR1 is GTSNPN, CDR2 SVGIG (reference sequence). The CDR3 sequence is CAWDRVAAGTGQYF. For the CDR3, the DNA is TGTGCCTGGGACCGGGTGGCCGCGGGGACGGGGCAGTACTTC.